The next 4 T cell receptor beta chains were all read from a single sample in a study of cytomegalovirus exposure and HLA in healthy donors (dated by TCRdb to about 2017). The library relied on the immunoSEQ multiplex PCR assay. TCRdb re-hosts the immuneACCESS table, in-frame sequences only. Its copies lack some clones; in the studies checked, an unresolved V gene accounts for under half of them, and the cause for the rest is not known. Recorded for this sample are roughly 330,000 clones; about nine tenths of them occurred a single time. The top ten clonotypes cover approximately 1.2% of the sample. The sample taken for sequencing was PBMCs. The receptors were sampled from a woman aged 25 to 45 in good health and CMV-seropositive.

The chain has TRBV4-3 and TRBJ1-2; tentative D call: TRBD1 (5 bases). The CDR3 is 15 amino acids. The germline V gene encodes CDR1 LGHNA and CDR2 YSLEER. V shed 1 base and J shed 8 bases, with 17 bases lying between them. For the CDR3, the DNA is TGCGCCAGCAGCCAAGCGCAGGGAGCGGCAAGGGGCTACACCTTC. This gives the protein CASSQAQGAARGYTF.

The chain combines TRBV6-5 with TRBJ2-1; D gene unclear. The CDR3 runs 15 residues. Looked up from germline, CDR1 is MNHEY and CDR2 is SVGAGI. Between the trimmed V and J ends, which lost 6 bases and 4 bases, there was a span of 16 bases. The CDR3 coding sequence is TGTGCCAGCAGCCTCGCCCGTACCCTTTACAATGAGCAGTTCTTC. It translates to CASSLARTLYNEQFF.

The genes are TRBV30 and TRBJ1-1; maybe TRBD1 (5 bases). The ends were cut back, 3 bases at V and 1 base at J, with 15 bases in the middle. The CDR3 runs to 15 residues. Germline assignment: CDR1 GTSNPN and CDR2 SVGIG (reference sequence). This CDR3 reads CAWSLRGQPNTEAFF. The CDR3 DNA reads TGTGCCTGGAGCCTACGGGGCCAGCCGAACACTGAAGCTTTCTTT. The complete variable domain, with remaining parts taken from reference TRBV30 and TRBJ1-1, reads SQTIHQWPATLVQPVGSPLSLECTVEGTSNPNLYWYRQAAGRGLQLLFYSVGIGQISSEVPQNLSASRPQDRQFILSSKKLLLSDSGFYLCAWSLRGQPNTEAFFGQGTRLTVV.

This clone was picked up one time. This chain connects TRBV29-1 to TRBJ1-1; D is unclear. Trimming stripped 8 bases from V and 4 bases from J, with 17 bases between. Per the germline V gene, CDR1 is SQVTM and CDR2 is ANQGSEA. The CDR3 length is 13 residues. The CDR3 region has the DNA TGCAGCTTCCACCGGGTTTCCACCACTGAAGCTTTCTTT. Its protein product is CSFHRVSTTEAFF.